This TCR beta chain appears in the sequencing data of a study of blood T cell repertoires in COVID-19. Study summary: Acute and convalescent COVID-19 specimens originated in the United States, Italy and Spain. T cells, B-cell-depleted T cells, or PBMCs supplied cDNA or gDNA.

The ends lost 4 bases at V and 3 bases at J; junction bases unmatched: 14. Per the germline V gene, CDR1 is MGHRA and CDR2 is YSYEKL. The CDR3 has 18 residues. In the original processing: Estimates of nucleated cell counts were drawn from the amplification of reference gene primers. TCRdb's copy holds only in-frame clones and misses some; the assay was immunoSEQ multiplex PCR. The DNA was the basis for D and trimming; V, J and clone size are from that table. The sample yields about 200,000 clones, roughly 86% seen once. Sequencing was performed on peripheral blood. The chain carries TRBV4-1 and TRBJ2-3; TRBD2 agrees at 9 bases. This TCR was recovered from a woman aged 70 to 79 with active or convalescent COVID-19. The CDR3 bases are TGCGCCAGCAGCCCAGAGGGACTAGCTGTTGGGATGACAGATACGCAGTATTTT. Translated, it gives CASSPEGLAVGMTDTQYF.